The clone carrying this T cell receptor (beta chain) was found once. Data came from immunoSEQ multiplex PCR; TCRdb stores just in-frame clones and leaves some out. The repertoire includes 90,000 or so clones, about 85% of them detected once, and approximately 14% sits in the top ten. This sample is part of a study of control samples from healthy donors and cancer patients. The sequenced material came from blood. The source is a woman aged 65 to 85 in good health.

CDR3 nucleotides: TGTGCCAGCAGCGCCCCAGCTGGAAACACCATATATTTT. Residues: CASSAPAGNTIYF. The chain joins TRBV9 to TRBJ1-3, with D unclear. Deletions cut 3 bases from V and 2 bases from J, with 6 bases between. Germline values: CDR1 SGDLS, CDR2 YYNGEE. CDR3 length: 13 amino acids.